Listed below are T cell receptor beta chains from one sample, sequenced in a study of follicular helper T cells after annual influenza vaccination. Profiling relied on immunoSEQ multiplex PCR, and the TCRdb table lists in-frame clones only, not all of them. Of nearly 10,000 clones in the sample, about 83% were seen once. The sample here was CXCR5- memory CD4+ T cells sorted from blood, taken 7 days after influenza vaccination. These receptors were obtained from an adult who received the influenza vaccine. CDR3s include the opening cysteine and the closing phenylalanine or tryptophan. The D gene is left open where the match is weak. Where a row states a size, it is once, few, many or the class of an expanded clone; other rows omit it.

J gene: TRBJ1-1
V gene: TRBV5-4
D gene: .
clone size: .
CDR3 length: 14
CDR3 protein: CASSLAQMNTEAFF
CDR3 DNA: TGTGCCAGCAGCTTGGCCCAGATGAACACTGAAGCTTTCTTT

J gene: TRBJ2-2
V gene: TRBV5-4
D gene: .
clone size: .
CDR3 length: 15
CDR3 protein: CASQRTSAGTGELFF
CDR3 DNA: TGTGCCAGCCAACGGACCAGTGCAGGCACCGGGGAGCTGTTTTTT

J gene: TRBJ1-2
V gene: TRBV13
D gene: .
clone size: .
CDR3 length: 13
CDR3 protein: CASSLGRIHGYTF
CDR3 DNA: TGTGCCAGCAGCCTAGGGCGGATCCATGGCTACACCTTC

J gene: TRBJ2-4
V gene: TRBV18
D gene: TRBD1
clone size: .
CDR3 length: 16
CDR3 protein: CASSLRTGVAKNIQYF
CDR3 DNA: TGTGCCAGCTCACTGCGAACAGGGGTTGCCAAAAACATTCAGTACTTC

J gene: TRBJ1-1
V gene: TRBV7-9
D gene: .
clone size: .
CDR3 length: 13
CDR3 protein: CASSLNLDTEAFF
CDR3 DNA: TGTGCCAGCAGCTTAAACTTGGACACTGAAGCTTTCTTT

J gene: TRBJ1-1
V gene: TRBV29-1
D gene: .
clone size: .
CDR3 length: 13
CDR3 protein: CSTAGLFLTEAFF
CDR3 DNA: TGCAGCACGGCGGGACTTTTTTTGACTGAAGCTTTCTTT

J gene: TRBJ2-3
V gene: TRBV25-1
D gene: TRBD2
clone size: .
CDR3 length: 17
CDR3 protein: CASSDAGLGSPTDTQYF
CDR3 DNA: TGTGCCAGCAGTGATGCGGGACTAGGATCCCCCACAGATACGCAGTATTTT

J gene: TRBJ2-3
V gene: TRBV29-1
D gene: .
clone size: .
CDR3 length: 11
CDR3 protein: CSVTVTDTQYF
CDR3 DNA: TGCAGCGTTACCGTCACAGATACGCAGTATTTT

J gene: TRBJ1-6
V gene: TRBV7-2
D gene: .
clone size: .
CDR3 length: 19
CDR3 protein: CASCYELLRGGQLHSPLHF
CDR3 DNA: TGTGCCAGCTGCTACGAGCTCCTCCGGGGGGGACAACTACATTCACCCCTCCACTTT

J gene: TRBJ1-5
V gene: TRBV6-5
D gene: .
clone size: .
CDR3 length: 12
CDR3 protein: CASRDLNQPQHF
CDR3 DNA: TGTGCCAGCAGGGACCTCAATCAGCCCCAGCATTTT

J gene: TRBJ2-1
V gene: TRBV29-1
D gene: TRBD1
clone size: .
CDR3 length: 15
CDR3 protein: CSVEGDRGGNNEQFF
CDR3 DNA: TGCAGCGTTGAGGGGGACAGGGGTGGAAATAATGAGCAGTTCTTC

J gene: TRBJ2-7
V gene: TRBV11-3
D gene: TRBD2
clone size: .
CDR3 length: 15
CDR3 protein: CASSLVAGSDYEQYF
CDR3 DNA: TGTGCCAGCAGCTTAGTAGCGGGAAGCGACTACGAGCAGTACTTC

J gene: TRBJ2-7
V gene: TRBV13
D gene: .
clone size: .
CDR3 length: 12
CDR3 protein: CASSLTAGEQYF
CDR3 DNA: TGTGCCAGCAGCTTGACAGCGGGCGAGCAGTACTTC

J gene: TRBJ1-2
V gene: TRBV19
D gene: .
clone size: .
CDR3 length: 14
CDR3 protein: CASRKPGDPYGYTF
CDR3 DNA: TGTGCCAGTAGAAAGCCAGGCGATCCGTATGGCTACACCTTC

J gene: TRBJ1-5
V gene: TRBV29-1
D gene: .
clone size: once
CDR3 length: 16
CDR3 protein: CSVNGLRTIRVQPQHF
CDR3 DNA: TGCAGCGTCAACGGCCTGAGGACAATCAGGGTTCAGCCCCAGCATTTT

J gene: TRBJ1-1
V gene: TRBV10-3
D gene: .
clone size: .
CDR3 length: 13
CDR3 protein: CAMAPQPNTEAFF
CDR3 DNA: TGTGCCATGGCCCCGCAGCCTAACACTGAAGCTTTCTTT

J gene: TRBJ2-7
V gene: TRBV7-8
D gene: .
clone size: few
CDR3 length: 18
CDR3 protein: CASSLTKSGTRGSYEQYF
CDR3 DNA: TGTGCCAGCAGCTTAACCAAATCCGGGACAAGAGGCTCCTACGAGCAGTACTTC

J gene: TRBJ2-1
V gene: TRBV5-1
D gene: .
clone size: .
CDR3 length: 17
CDR3 protein: CASSPARGPTGYNEQFF
CDR3 DNA: TGCGCCAGCAGCCCCGCGAGGGGCCCTACAGGGTACAATGAGCAGTTCTTC

J gene: TRBJ2-5
V gene: TRBV18
D gene: TRBD2
clone size: .
CDR3 length: 16
CDR3 protein: CASNAASGGEKETQYF
CDR3 DNA: TGTGCCAGCAACGCGGCTAGCGGGGGAGAAAAAGAGACCCAGTACTTC

J gene: TRBJ2-1
V gene: TRBV7-9
D gene: TRBD2
clone size: .
CDR3 length: 17
CDR3 protein: CASSLAGTSGGINEQFF
CDR3 DNA: TGTGCCAGCAGCTTAGCAGGGACTAGCGGGGGGATCAATGAGCAGTTCTTC

J gene: TRBJ2-7
V gene: TRBV6-6
D gene: TRBD2
clone size: .
CDR3 length: 15
CDR3 protein: CASSQTSGVVYEQYF
CDR3 DNA: TGTGCCAGCAGCCAAACTAGCGGGGTTGTCTACGAGCAGTACTTC

J gene: TRBJ2-3
V gene: TRBV27
D gene: .
clone size: once
CDR3 length: 16
CDR3 protein: CASSQRAGLITDTQYF
CDR3 DNA: TGTGCCAGCAGCCAACGCGCCGGACTTATCACAGATACGCAGTATTTT

J gene: TRBJ2-5
V gene: TRBV6-1
D gene: .
clone size: .
CDR3 length: 15
CDR3 protein: CASSVETGRQETQYF
CDR3 DNA: TGTGCCAGCAGTGTAGAGACAGGTCGCCAAGAGACCCAGTACTTC

J gene: TRBJ2-1
V gene: TRBV6-6
D gene: .
clone size: .
CDR3 length: 12
CDR3 protein: CASSSRPNEQFF
CDR3 DNA: TGTGCCAGCAGTTCCAGACCGAATGAGCAGTTCTTC

J gene: TRBJ2-3
V gene: TRBV7-2
D gene: .
clone size: .
CDR3 length: 17
CDR3 protein: CASSAQGTAASTDTQYF
CDR3 DNA: TGTGCCAGCAGCGCCCAGGGAACGGCGGCTAGCACAGATACGCAGTATTTT

J gene: TRBJ2-7
V gene: TRBV9
D gene: TRBD1
clone size: .
CDR3 length: 16
CDR3 protein: CASSEGGTVGSYEQYF
CDR3 DNA: TGTGCCAGCAGCGAAGGTGGGACAGTAGGTTCCTACGAGCAGTACTTC

J gene: TRBJ1-1
V gene: TRBV4-3
D gene: .
clone size: .
CDR3 length: 13
CDR3 protein: CASSPRLSTEAFF
CDR3 DNA: TGCGCCAGCAGCCCGCGTTTGTCAACTGAAGCTTTCTTT

J gene: TRBJ1-6
V gene: TRBV6-1
D gene: .
clone size: .
CDR3 length: 14
CDR3 protein: CASSRDGARAPLHF
CDR3 DNA: TGTGCCAGCAGTAGGGACGGTGCCCGGGCACCCCTCCACTTT

J gene: TRBJ2-2
V gene: TRBV7-9
D gene: .
clone size: few
CDR3 length: 12
CDR3 protein: CASRGDTGELFF
CDR3 DNA: TGTGCCAGCAGGGGGGACACCGGGGAGCTGTTTTTT

J gene: TRBJ1-2
V gene: TRBV19
D gene: TRBD1
clone size: .
CDR3 length: 12
CDR3 protein: CASMDRVYGYTF
CDR3 DNA: TGTGCCAGTATGGACAGGGTCTATGGCTACACCTTC

J gene: TRBJ2-6
V gene: TRBV4-3
D gene: .
clone size: .
CDR3 length: 16
CDR3 protein: CASSQDESSGANVLTF
CDR3 DNA: TGCGCCAGCAGCCAAGATGAGTCCTCTGGGGCCAACGTCCTGACTTTC

J gene: TRBJ1-3
V gene: TRBV4-3
D gene: .
clone size: .
CDR3 length: 21
CDR3 protein: CANSQDNSRGTQATSADTIYF
CDR3 DNA: TGCGCCAACAGCCAAGATAATTCCCGGGGGACGCAGGCTACGAGTGCGGACACCATATATTTT

J gene: TRBJ2-7
V gene: TRBV7-9
D gene: TRBD1
clone size: .
CDR3 length: 17
CDR3 protein: CASSPRSAGTGVYEQYF
CDR3 DNA: TGTGCCAGCAGCCCCCGAAGTGCCGGGACAGGGGTCTACGAGCAGTACTTC